The T cell receptor beta chain described here comes from a study of blood T cell repertoires in COVID-19. Study-level background: Specimens from acute and convalescent COVID-19 originated in the United States, Italy and Spain. Nucleic acid was either cDNA or gDNA, and it came from T cells, B-cell-depleted T cells, or PBMCs.

CDR1 is MGHRA, CDR2 YSYEKL, per germline. Losses at the gene ends were 3 bases for V and 3 bases for J; bases not matched to a gene: 8. There are 15 residues in the CDR3. Original processing methods: The authors estimated nucleated cell counts from reference gene primer amplification. Here immunoSEQ multiplex PCR was the method, and the copy in TCRdb shows in-frame clones only, minus some. The V and J calls and clone size come from that table; D and trimming were worked out from the DNA. The sample includes hundreds of thousands of clones, about 90% of them seen just once. Participant-reported clinical history was the basis for cohort assignment.

The sequenced sample consisted of PBMCs or T cells enriched from blood (not recorded which). The V call is TRBV4-1, the J call TRBJ2-7; the match to TRBD2 covers 7 bases. The sequence was collected from a woman aged 45-59 years in a cohort exposed to, infected with or recovered from COVID-19 (not recorded which). CDR3 nucleotide sequence: TGCGCCAGCAGCCAGGCAAGCGGGGCGTACTACGAGCAGTACTTC. This encodes CASSQASGAYYEQYF.